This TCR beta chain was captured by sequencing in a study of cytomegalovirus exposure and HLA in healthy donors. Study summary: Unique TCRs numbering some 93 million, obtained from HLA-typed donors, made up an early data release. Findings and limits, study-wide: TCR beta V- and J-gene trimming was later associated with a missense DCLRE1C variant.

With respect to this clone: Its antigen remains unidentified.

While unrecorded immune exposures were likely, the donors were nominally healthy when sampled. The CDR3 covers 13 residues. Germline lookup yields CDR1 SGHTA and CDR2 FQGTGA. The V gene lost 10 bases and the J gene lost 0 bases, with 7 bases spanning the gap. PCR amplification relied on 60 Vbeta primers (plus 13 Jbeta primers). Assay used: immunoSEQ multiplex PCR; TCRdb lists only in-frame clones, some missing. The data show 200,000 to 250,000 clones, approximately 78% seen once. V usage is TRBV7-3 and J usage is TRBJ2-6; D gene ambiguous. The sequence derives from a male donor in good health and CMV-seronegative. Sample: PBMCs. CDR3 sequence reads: CATAVSGANVLTF. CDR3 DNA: TGTGCCACCGCAGTCTCTGGGGCCAACGTCCTGACTTTC.